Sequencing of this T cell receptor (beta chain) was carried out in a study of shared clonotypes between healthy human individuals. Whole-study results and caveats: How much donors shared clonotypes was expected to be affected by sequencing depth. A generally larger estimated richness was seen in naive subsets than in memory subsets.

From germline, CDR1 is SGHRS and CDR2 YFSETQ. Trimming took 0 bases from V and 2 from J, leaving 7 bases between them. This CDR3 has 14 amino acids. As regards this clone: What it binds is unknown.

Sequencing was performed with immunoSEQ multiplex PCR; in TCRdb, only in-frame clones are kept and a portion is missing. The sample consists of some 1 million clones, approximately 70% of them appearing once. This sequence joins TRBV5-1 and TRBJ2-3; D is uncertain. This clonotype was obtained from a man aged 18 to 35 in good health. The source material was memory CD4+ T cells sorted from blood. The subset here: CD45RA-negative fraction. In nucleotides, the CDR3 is TGCGCCAGCAGCTTGGGCAGTCTCACAGATACGCAGTATTTT. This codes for CASSLGSLTDTQYF.